The 7 T cell receptor beta chains in this list originate from one sample, sequenced in a study. TCRdb called the RT-PCR reads again in MiXCR, with one record for every CDR3 protein. Among around 700,000 distinct CDR3 sequences listed, approximately 15% were seen once. Sequences were obtained from memory CD4+ T cells from blood. Receptor source: a female donor in good health, serving as a healthy control.

The rearrangement links TRBV20-1 to TRBJ2-4; 7 bases map to TRBD1. V lost 6 bases, J lost 3 bases, and 5 bases stayed unmatched. Per germline, CDR1 DFQATT and CDR2 SNEGSKA (reference sequence). The CDR3 is 13 residues long. This CDR3 reads CSASTGDKNIQYF. For the CDR3, the DNA is TGCAGTGCGTCAACAGGGGACAAAAACATTCAGTACTTC.

The CDR3 bases are TGCAGTGCTAGAGTGTGGGAAGAGACCCAGTACTTC. It codes for CSARVWEETQYF. This rearrangement joins TRBV20-1 to TRBJ2-5; D uncertain. Germline values: CDR1 DFQATT, CDR2 SNEGSKA (reference sequence). The CDR3 extends over 12 amino acids. With 1 base removed from V and 3 bases from J, the gap between germline ends came to 6 bases.

This clonotype showed up just a few times. The chain employs TRBV18 and TRBJ2-1; D is perhaps TRBD2 (6 bases). CDR1 and CDR2 (germline): KGHSH, LQKENI. The CDR3 has 12 amino acids. V lost 3 bases, J lost 12 bases, and 12 bases lay in between. Here the CDR3 reads CASSPPQGGQFF. The CDR3 coding sequence is TGTGCCAGCTCACCCCCCCAGGGAGGGCAGTTCTTC.

This rearrangement joins TRBV10-3 to TRBJ1-1, with unresolved D. The CDR3 spans 12 residues. The germline V gene has CDR1 ENHRY and CDR2 SYGVKD. V dropped 4 bases and J dropped 6 bases, with 9 bases sitting between them. The CDR3 here is CAISGAGSEAFF. CDR3 nucleotides: TGTGCCATCAGTGGGGCGGGATCTGAAGCTTTCTTT.

In nucleotides, the CDR3 is TGTGCCACCAGTGAGCCGGGACAGAGTGGCTACACCTTC. Amino acid sequence: CATSEPGQSGYTF. The rearrangement links TRBV24-1 to TRBJ1-2, with TRBD1 matching 7 bases. V was clipped by 4 bases and J by 7 bases; unmatched bases: 5. The CDR3 covers 13 residues. The germline gives CDR1 KGHDR, CDR2 SFDVKD.

This clonotype was seen many times. The chain uses TRBV7-2 and TRBJ2-2; D ambiguous. Germline V CDR1 and CDR2: SGHTA, FQGNSA. CDR3 size: 12 residues. Trimming took 5 bases from V and 6 from J, leaving 7 bases between them. This CDR3 is CASSPLPGELFF. The CDR3 DNA sequence: TGTGCCAGCAGCCCACTACCCGGGGAGCTGTTTTTT.

This clonotype was detected many times. V is TRBV7-9 and J is TRBJ2-2; D uncertain. The CDR3 has 14 amino acids. Germline V gene data show CDR1 as SEHNR and CDR2 as FQNEAQ (reference sequence). V gave up 2 bases and J gave up 5 bases, with 9 bases separating them. CDR3 bases: TGTGCCAGCAGCTTAATGGGCCGAACCGGGGAGCTGTTTTTT. Translating it yields CASSLMGRTGELFF.